These 10 T cell receptor beta chains share one sample of origin, sequenced in a study of OX40 agonist ivuxolimab in advanced cancers. Clones were sequenced by immunoSEQ multiplex PCR, and TCRdb holds only the in-frame ones, with some missing. The profile shows some 53,000 clones, 85% to 95% of them singletons. This specimen consisted of CD4+ or CD8+ T cells sorted from blood, obtained in a trial of the OX40 agonist ivuxolimab. These receptors originate from an adult with an advanced solid tumor such as melanoma, head and neck, liver or kidney cancer.

The chain recombines TRBV28 with TRBJ2-3; D uncertain. The CDR3 runs 11 residues. Germline V lookup: CDR1 MDHEN, CDR2 SYDVKM. Trimming stripped 5 bases from V and 5 bases from J, with 5 bases between. CDR3 residues: CASSTLDTQYF. In DNA form, the CDR3 reads TGTGCCAGCAGTACCCTAGATACGCAGTATTTT. The full variable domain, rest sourced from reference TRBV28 and TRBJ2-3, is DVKVTQSSRYLVKRTGEKVFLECVQDMDHENMFWYRQDPGLGLRLIYFSYDVKMKEKGDIPEGYSVSREKKERFSLILESASTNQTSMYLCASSTLDTQYFGPGTRLTVL.

The chain carries TRBV7-9 and TRBJ2-7; 7 positions match TRBD2. The V and J ends lost 1 base and 0 bases, in that order; junction bases with no gene match: 9. CDR1 and CDR2 from the germline V gene are SEHNR and FQNEAQ (reference sequence). The CDR3 contains 17 residues. Here the CDR3 DNA reads TGTGCCAGCAGCTTAGATATTGGCGGGAGTACCTCCTACGAGCAGTACTTC. This sequence encodes CASSLDIGGSTSYEQYF.

CDR3 residues: CASSLPVSERGTDTQYF. The CDR3 DNA follows: TGTGCCAGCAGCCTTCCCGTTTCAGAGCGGGGCACAGATACGCAGTATTTT. The rearrangement links TRBV5-4 to TRBJ2-3; D perhaps matches TRBD2 (6 bases). Germline V gene sequence: CDR1 SGHNT, CDR2 YYREEE (reference sequence). The CDR3 is made up of 17 amino acids. V was pared by 4 bases and J by 1 base, with 19 bases between. The variable domain in full, with the rest retrieved from reference TRBV5-4 and TRBJ2-3, is ETGVTQSPTHLIKTRGQQVTLRCSSQSGHNTVSWYQQALGQGPQFIFQYYREEENGRGNFPPRFSGLQFPNYSSELNVNALELDDSALYLCASSLPVSERGTDTQYFGPGTRLTVL.

The rearrangement uses TRBV5-1 and TRBJ2-7; possible D gene TRBD2, 5 bases. In germline, CDR1 is SGHRS, CDR2 YFSETQ. The V and J ends lost 0 bases and 5 bases respectively, with 18 bases between them. The CDR3 runs to 16 residues. CDR3 residues: CASSLADWMSQDEQYF. DNA for the CDR3: TGCGCCAGCAGCTTGGCGGACTGGATGAGTCAGGACGAGCAGTACTTC.

The V gene is TRBV7-8, the J gene TRBJ2-5; 7 bases align to TRBD2. The end of the DNA is better explained by TRBJ2-7, so the J call may be wrong. The CDR3 covers 17 residues. Germline CDR1 reads SGHVS; CDR2 reads FQNEAQ. The CDR3 DNA reads as TGTGCCAGCAGCTTAAGCGGCGGCCTAGCGGTCTCCTACGAGCAGTACTTC. Translation: CASSLSGGLAVSYEQYF.

The V gene is TRBV9, the J gene TRBJ2-5; 9 positions agree with TRBD1. Germline V gives CDR1 SGDLS, CDR2 YYNGEE. CDR3 length: 15 residues. The V segment lost 3 bases and the J segment 1 base; nucleotides outside the gene matches: 4. The CDR3 bases are TGTGCCAGCAGCGCACAGGGGGCCTTCCAAGAGACCCAGTACTTC. Its protein is CASSAQGAFQETQYF.

Only one count was recorded for this clone. V and J are TRBV9 and TRBJ2-7; D uncertain. V was trimmed by 4 bases and J by 6 bases, leaving 23 bases between them. Germline CDR1 reads SGDLS; CDR2 reads YYNGEE. The CDR3 length is 16 residues. The CDR3 sequence: CASSLTSSHQSGEQYF. The CDR3, as DNA: TGTGCCAGCAGCCTTACTTCGAGTCACCAATCTGGCGAGCAGTACTTC.

The chain carries TRBV7-7 and TRBJ2-1, with 9 bases matching TRBD2. Per germline, CDR1 SSHAT and CDR2 FNYEAQ (reference sequence). CDR3 length: 11 residues. The CDR3 protein is CASGSGDEQFF. CDR3 nucleotides: TGTGCTAGCGGGAGTGGGGATGAGCAGTTCTTC. Drawing the rest from reference TRBV7-7 and TRBJ2-1, the complete variable domain is GAGVSQSPRYKVTKRGQDVTLRCDPISSHATLYWYQQALGQGPEFLTYFNYEAQPDKSGLPSDRFSAERPEGSISTLTIQRTEQRDSAMYRCASGSGDEQFFGPGTRLTVL.

The CDR3 loop is CASSLDRQDYEQYF. DNA of the CDR3: TGTGCCAGCAGCTTAGATAGGCAGGACTACGAGCAGTACTTC. The chain links TRBV11-2 to TRBJ2-7; D gene ambiguous. This CDR3 spans 14 amino acids. V lost 0 bases and J lost 3, with 9 bases in between. Per germline, CDR1 SGHAT and CDR2 FQNNGV. Filled out from reference TRBV11-2 and TRBJ2-7, the complete variable domain reads EAGVAQSPRYKIIEKRQSVAFWCNPISGHATLYWYQQILGQGPKLLIQFQNNGVVDDSQLPKDRFSAERLKGVDSTLKIQPAKLEDSAVYLCASSLDRQDYEQYFGPGTRLTVT.

This clone was detected only once. For the CDR3, the DNA is TGTGCCTGGAGTGTACGAGTTGGATCCGGAGATACGCAGTATTTT. Its translation is CAWSVRVGSGDTQYF. V gene TRBV30 combines with J gene TRBJ2-3; D is unresolved. The CDR3 is made up of 15 amino acids. V shed 0 bases and J shed 5 bases, with 15 bases lying between them. Germline V lookup: CDR1 GTSNPN, CDR2 SVGIG (reference sequence). Drawing the rest from reference TRBV30 and TRBJ2-3, the complete variable domain is SQTIHQWPATLVQPVGSPLSLECTVEGTSNPNLYWYRQAAGRGLQLLFYSVGIGQISSEVPQNLSASRPQDRQFILSSKKLLLSDSGFYLCAWSVRVGSGDTQYFGPGTRLTVL.